This T cell receptor (beta chain) was recovered during a study of post-analysis software for immune sequencing data. Study-level results: With TRBV5-6, TRBV5-1 and TRBV20-1 included, several TRBV segments were more frequent in patients than in controls.

Tagging with unique molecular identifiers was a feature of the TCR beta cDNA libraries. In TCRdb, the PCR reads were re-called with MiXCR into one record per CDR3 protein. The sample gives about 500,000 distinct CDR3 sequences, over 35% of which show up once; over 10% is in the top ten. As for this clonotype: The antigen is not known.

The CDR3 length is 16 residues. Trimming took 3 bases from V and 3 from J; bases not matched to a gene: 7. Germline CDR1 and CDR2: SGHTA and FQGNSA. The sample was blood. The receptor was isolated from a girl aged 10 to 17 with multiple sclerosis. The chain is built from TRBV7-2 and TRBJ2-3; 9 nucleotides match TRBD1. The CDR3 region has the DNA TGTGCCAGCAGCTTGACCTGGGACAGGGTTACAGATACGCAGTATTTT. Amino acids: CASSLTWDRVTDTQYF. The full variable domain, rest sourced from reference TRBV7-2 and TRBJ2-3, is GAGVSQSPSNKVTEKGKDVELRCDPISGHTALYWYRQSLGQGLEFLIYFQGNSAPDKSGLPSDRFSAERTGGSVSTLTIQRTQQEDSAVYLCASSLTWDRVTDTQYFGPGTRLTVL.